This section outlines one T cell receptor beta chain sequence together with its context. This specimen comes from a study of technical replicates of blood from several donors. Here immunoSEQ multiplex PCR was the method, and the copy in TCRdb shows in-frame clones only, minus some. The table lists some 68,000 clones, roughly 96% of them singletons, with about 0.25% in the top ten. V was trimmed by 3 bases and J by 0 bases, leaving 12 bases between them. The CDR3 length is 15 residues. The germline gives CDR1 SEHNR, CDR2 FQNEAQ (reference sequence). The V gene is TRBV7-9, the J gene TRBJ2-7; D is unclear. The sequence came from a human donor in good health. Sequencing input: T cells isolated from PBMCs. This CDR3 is CASSFVTQNSYEQYF. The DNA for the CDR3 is TGTGCCAGCAGCTTCGTTACCCAGAACTCCTACGAGCAGTACTTC.